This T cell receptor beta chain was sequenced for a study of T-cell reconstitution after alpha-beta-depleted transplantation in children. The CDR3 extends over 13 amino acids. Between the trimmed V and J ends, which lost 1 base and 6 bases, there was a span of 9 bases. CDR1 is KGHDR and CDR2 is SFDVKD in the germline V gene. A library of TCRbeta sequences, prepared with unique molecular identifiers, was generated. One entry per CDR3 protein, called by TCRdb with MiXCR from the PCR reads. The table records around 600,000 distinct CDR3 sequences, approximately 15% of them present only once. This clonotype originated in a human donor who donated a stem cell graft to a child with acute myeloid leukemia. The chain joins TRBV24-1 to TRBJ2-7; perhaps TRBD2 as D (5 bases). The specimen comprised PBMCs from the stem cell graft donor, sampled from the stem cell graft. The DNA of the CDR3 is TGTGCCACCAGTGATTTCGAGGGAACCGAGCAGTACTTC. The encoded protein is CATSDFEGTEQYF.